This TCR beta chain derives from a study of blood T cell repertoires in COVID-19. Method: immunoSEQ multiplex PCR; TCRdb's copy keeps in-frame clones and lacks some. Among about 210,000 clones listed, 90% to 95% were seen once. This TCR came from a man in his thirties or forties with acute or convalescent COVID-19. Sample: peripheral blood.

CDR3 loop: CASTPSGELFF. The DNA of the CDR3 is TGTGCCAGCACCCCTAGCGGGGAGCTGTTTTTT. J is TRBJ2-2 and V is TRBV7-8; no firm D call. This CDR3 has 11 amino acids. The V end lost 7 bases, the J end lost 7 bases, and 7 bases lay between the germline ends. The germline gives CDR1 SGHVS, CDR2 FQNEAQ.